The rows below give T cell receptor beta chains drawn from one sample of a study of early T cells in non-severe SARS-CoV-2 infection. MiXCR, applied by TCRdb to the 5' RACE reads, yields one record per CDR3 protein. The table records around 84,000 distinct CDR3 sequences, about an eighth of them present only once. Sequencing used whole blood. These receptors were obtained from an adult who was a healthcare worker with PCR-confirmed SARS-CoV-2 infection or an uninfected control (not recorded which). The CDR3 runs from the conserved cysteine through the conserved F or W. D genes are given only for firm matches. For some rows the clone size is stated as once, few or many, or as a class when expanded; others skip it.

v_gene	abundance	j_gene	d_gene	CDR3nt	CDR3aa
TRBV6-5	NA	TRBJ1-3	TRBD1	TGTGCCAGCAGTTACGGAGCAGGGGGCGCTTCTGGAAACACCATATATTTT	CASSYGAGGASGNTIYF
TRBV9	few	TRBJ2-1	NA	TGTGCCAGCAGCGTCCACACAAATGAGCAGTTCTTC	CASSVHTNEQFF
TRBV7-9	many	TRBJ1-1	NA	TGTGCCAGCAGCTCACCTCTTCTCACTGAAGCTTTCTTT	CASSSPLLTEAFF
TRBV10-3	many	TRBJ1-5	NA	TGTGCCGCCCGACAGGACAATTCCAATCAGCCCCAGCATTTT	CAARQDNSNQPQHF
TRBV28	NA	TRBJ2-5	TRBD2	TGTGCCAGCAGTGGGGGACTAGCGGGTTTCCAAGAGACCCAGTACTTC	CASSGGLAGFQETQYF
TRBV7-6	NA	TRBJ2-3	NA	TGTGCCAGCAGCTTAGGGGAAGATACGCAGTATTTT	CASSLGEDTQYF
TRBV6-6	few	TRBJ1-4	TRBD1	TGTGCCAGCAGTTCCCATGGGACAGCCGATGAAAAACTGTTTTTT	CASSSHGTADEKLFF
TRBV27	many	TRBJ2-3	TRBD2	TGTGCCAGCAGCCGCCAGGGACTAGCGGGAGCTGCAGATACGCAGTATTTT	CASSRQGLAGAADTQYF
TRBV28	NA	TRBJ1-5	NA	TGTGCCAGCAGTATAGTAGGGGCACTTGGGAATCAGCCCCAGCATTTT	CASSIVGALGNQPQHF
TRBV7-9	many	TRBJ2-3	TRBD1	TGTGCCAGCAGCTTCACAGGGGGCCCCACAGATACGCAGTATTTT	CASSFTGGPTDTQYF
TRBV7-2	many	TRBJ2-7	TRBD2	TGTGCCAGCAGCTTTATGGGCGGGGGGGCCTACGAGCAGTACTTC	CASSFMGGGAYEQYF
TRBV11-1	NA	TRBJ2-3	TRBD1	TGTGCCAGCAGCTTAGGAGACAGGGCCCTCACAGATACGCAGTATTTT	CASSLGDRALTDTQYF
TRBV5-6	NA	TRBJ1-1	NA	TGTGCCAGCAGCTTGCGCATGAACACTGAAGCTTTCTTT	CASSLRMNTEAFF
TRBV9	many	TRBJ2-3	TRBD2	TGTGCCAGCAGCCCACTAGCGGGAGGTGGTGGAGATACGCAGTATTTT	CASSPLAGGGGDTQYF
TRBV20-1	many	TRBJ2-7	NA	TGCAGTGCTAGAGTCCCCGGTGGGGCCTCCTACGAGCAGTACTTC	CSARVPGGASYEQYF
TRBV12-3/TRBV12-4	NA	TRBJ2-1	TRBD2	TGTGCCAGCAGGCCGCTAGCGGACTACAATGAGCAGTTCTTC	CASRPLADYNEQFF
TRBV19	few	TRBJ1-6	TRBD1	TGTGCCAGTAGTGCGCGCCAGGGGGAATCACCCCTCCACTTT	CASSARQGESPLHF
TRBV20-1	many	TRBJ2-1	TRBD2	TGCAGTGCAACCTCCGGGACTAGGGGCTACAATGAGCAGTTCTTC	CSATSGTRGYNEQFF
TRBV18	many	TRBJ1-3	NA	TGTGCCAGCTCACCACGACAGATCTCTGGAAACACCATATATTTT	CASSPRQISGNTIYF
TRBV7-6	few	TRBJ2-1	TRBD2	TGTGCCAGCAGCTACACCCCCGGACTAGTAAGTGAGCAGTTCTTC	CASSYTPGLVSEQFF